The 26 T cell receptor beta chains below come from one sample, sequenced in a study of T cells after yellow fever vaccination. A single record per CDR3 protein comes from TCRdb applying MiXCR to the 5' RACE reads. This sample has fewer than 500,000 distinct CDR3 sequences, with around a sixth found just once. The source material was PBMCs, sampled before the yellow fever booster vaccination. The receptors here all came from a man aged 18 to 29 who received the YFV17D yellow fever vaccine.

The chain joins TRBV27 to TRBJ1-4, with 12 bases lining up with TRBD1. Losses at the gene ends were 5 bases for V and 8 bases for J; bases not matched to a gene: 6. The length of the CDR3 is 15 residues. Germline CDR1 reads MNHEY; CDR2 reads SMNVEV (reference sequence). CDR3 in DNA: TGTGCCAGCAGTCATAGGGACAGGGGGCTCGAAAAACTGTTTTTT. Residues: CASSHRDRGLEKLFF. The whole variable domain, filled in from reference TRBV27 and TRBJ1-4, reads EAQVTQNPRYLITVTGKKLTVTCSQNMNHEYMSWYRQDPGLGLRQIYYSMNVEVTDKGDVPEGYKVSRKEKRNFPLILESPSPNQTSLYFCASSHRDRGLEKLFFGSGTQLSVL.

The chain has TRBV10-3 and TRBJ2-7, with a possible D match to TRBD1 (5 bases). The CDR3 covers 13 residues. The V end was cut by 2 bases, the J end by 6 bases, with 11 bases between. Per germline, CDR1 ENHRY and CDR2 SYGVKD. In nucleotides, the CDR3 is TGTGCCATCAGTGAGCTTCGGCAGGGCGAGCAGTACTTC. Translation: CAISELRQGEQYF.

This clonotype was counted a few times. The genes are TRBV4-1 and TRBJ1-6; D not resolved. Trimming cost V 1 base and J 6 bases, with 7 bases left between them. The CDR3 covers 14 residues. Germline CDR1 is MGHRA and CDR2 is YSYEKL. The CDR3 protein is CASSQGSSNSPLHF. CDR3 sequence (DNA): TGCGCCAGCAGCCAAGGGTCGAGTAATTCACCCCTCCACTTT.

This rearrangement joins TRBV2 to TRBJ2-5; TRBD2 matches at 7 bases. This CDR3 is built from 16 residues. V shed 6 bases and J 5 bases; nucleotides not matched to a gene: 15. Germline assignment: CDR1 SNHLY and CDR2 FYNNEI. The CDR3 coding sequence is TGTGCCAGCAGAAAGACTAGCCGCGGCGGGGTGGAGACCCAGTACTTC. This translates into CASRKTSRGGVETQYF.

The sample holds a few counts of this clonotype. The J gene is TRBJ2-1, the V gene TRBV10-1, with D possibly matching TRBD1 (6 bases). The CDR3 consists of 15 residues. Germline values: CDR1 WNHNN, CDR2 SYGVQD (reference sequence). V was shortened by 4 bases and J by 6 bases, with 16 bases between the two germline ends. CDR3 amino acids: CASSVGRTGRNEQFF. CDR3 DNA sequence: TGCGCCAGCAGTGTCGGACGAACAGGGCGCAATGAGCAGTTCTTC.

This clonotype was counted between two and nine times. The chain recombines TRBV7-3 with TRBJ1-1; 8 positions agree with TRBD1. Germline loops: CDR1 SGHTA, CDR2 FQGTGA. Trimming at V came to 5 bases and at J to 9 bases, leaving 8 bases not matched to a gene. The length of the CDR3 is 13 residues. The DNA of the CDR3 is TGTGCCAGCAGCCTAGGGACAGGCGGAAAAGCTTTCTTT. The encoded protein is CASSLGTGGKAFF.

The gene calls are TRBV23-1 and TRBJ1-6; D might be TRBD1 (5 bases). TRBV23-1 is an ORF, with its function uncertain. Trimming took 3 bases from V and 5 from J, leaving 17 bases between them. The CDR3 has 17 amino acids. The chain's CDR3 is CASSQLRDGRDNSPLHF. The CDR3 nucleotides read TGCGCCAGCAGTCAGCTCCGGGACGGGCGGGATAATTCACCCCTCCACTTT.

The sample holds many counts of this clonotype. The chain employs TRBV4-1 and TRBJ2-1; 12 bases line up with TRBD2. The CDR3 has 19 residues. Per germline, CDR1 MGHRA and CDR2 YSYEKL. Trimming cost V 2 bases and J 5 bases; bases outside gene matches: 13. CDR3 in DNA: TGCGCCAGCAGCCAACTCCCGGCAGCTAGCGGGGGGGTGCACAATGAGCAGTTCTTC. Translated: CASSQLPAASGGVHNEQFF.

This clonotype was seen repeatedly, ten times or more. The chain combines TRBV10-3 with TRBJ2-2; D is unresolved. The CDR3 covers 15 residues. V lost 1 base, J lost 0 bases, and 6 bases lay in between. Germline V CDR1 and CDR2: ENHRY, SYGVKD. The CDR3 coding sequence is TGTGCCATCAGTGAGTACCCGCCGAACACCGGGGAGCTGTTTTTT. It is translated as CAISEYPPNTGELFF.

The chain employs TRBV21-1 and TRBJ1-4; no check of the table's D call, TRBD1, against the DNA was made. TRBV21-1 is shown as a pseudogene. The CDR3 length is 12 residues. The CDR3 loop reads CASSKGGEKLFF. DNA for the CDR3: TGTGCCAGCAGCAAAGGGGGCGAAAAACTTTTTTTT.

This sequence joins TRBV11-2 and TRBJ2-3; a weak D match, TRBD2 (6 bases). The V gene's germline CDR1 is SGHAT and CDR2 FQNNGV. The CDR3 extends over 15 amino acids. V was trimmed by 5 bases and J by 1 base, leaving 13 bases between them. CDR3 DNA: TGTGCCAGCAGCCTCGGAGTAGCGGGCACAGATACGCAGTATTTT. It is translated as CASSLGVAGTDTQYF.

This clonotype was recorded only once. The DNA for the CDR3 is TGTGCCAGCAGCTTAGCGCAGGGGCGGGGGACAGATACGCAGTATTTT. This sequence encodes CASSLAQGRGTDTQYF. The chain links TRBV7-8 to TRBJ2-3; D possibly corresponds to TRBD2 (7 bases). The length of the CDR3 is 16 residues. CDR1 is SGHVS, CDR2 FQNEAQ, per germline. Trimming cost V 0 bases and J 3 bases, with 13 bases left between them.

The chain is built from TRBV29-1 and TRBJ2-5, with D perhaps TRBD1 (6 bases). The germline CDR1 and CDR2 sequences are SQVTM and ANQGSEA. The length of the CDR3 is 13 residues. Trimming pared 7 bases from V and 7 bases from J, leaving 19 bases between. CDR3 bases: TGCAGCGCTGCCGGGACAACCCAGGGGACCCAGTACTTC. Translation gives CSAAGTTQGTQYF.

The chain recombines TRBV4-3 with TRBJ1-2, with 8 bases lining up with TRBD1. In germline, CDR1 is LGHNA, CDR2 YSLEER. J gave up 3 bases and V 9 bases, and 6 bases lay outside the gene matches. CDR3 length: 13 amino acids. CDR3 in DNA: TGCGCCAGTTCGGACAGGGCCGACTATGGCTACACCTTC. This codes for CASSDRADYGYTF.

The V call is TRBV28, the J call TRBJ1-5, with D maybe TRBD1 (6 bases). Germline V gene sequence: CDR1 MDHEN, CDR2 SYDVKM. The CDR3 is 14 residues long. Trimming removed 11 bases from V and 1 base from J, with 15 bases in between. This chain's CDR3 is CAGQGRTSNQPQHF. DNA for the CDR3: TGTGCCGGGCAGGGGAGGACGAGCAATCAGCCCCAGCATTTT.

This clonotype was seen only a few times. The chain employs TRBV12-3 or TRBV12-4 and TRBJ1-2; perhaps TRBD1 as D (5 bases). The CDR3 length is 14 residues. V dropped 6 bases and J dropped 6 bases, with 17 bases sitting between them. The CDR3 region has the DNA TGTGCCAGCAGGTTCAGCCAGGGCCTCGATGGCTACACCTTC. Translated: CASRFSQGLDGYTF.

In this sample, this clonotype turned up a few times. The V gene is TRBV4-1, the J gene TRBJ1-5, with D possibly being TRBD1 (5 bases). With 3 bases removed from V and 3 bases from J, the gap between germline ends came to 9 bases. The length of the CDR3 is 14 residues. Germline V CDR1 and CDR2: MGHRA, YSYEKL. The CDR3 region is CASSHAGNNQPQHF. In nucleotides, the CDR3 is TGCGCCAGCAGCCATGCAGGGAACAATCAGCCCCAGCATTTT.

This clonotype occurred a few times. The V call is TRBV10-3, the J call TRBJ2-7, with TRBD1 matching over 7 bases. The germline CDR1 and CDR2 sequences are ENHRY and SYGVKD. J was trimmed by 2 bases and V by 8 bases; bases with no gene match: 0. The CDR3 contains 11 residues. The CDR3 loop reads CAIQGAYEQYF. The DNA for the CDR3 is TGTGCCATCCAGGGGGCCTACGAGCAGTACTTC.

V is TRBV7-9 and J is TRBJ1-1, with D hard to call. Germline V gene data show CDR1 as SEHNR and CDR2 as FQNEAQ (reference sequence). The CDR3 runs 11 residues. The V and J ends lost 5 bases and 7 bases respectively, with 8 bases between them. The CDR3 spells CASSRTDEAFF. DNA of the CDR3: TGTGCCAGCAGCCGAACAGATGAAGCTTTCTTT.

The sample holds a few counts of this clonotype. The chain has TRBV29-1 and TRBJ2-1, with D possibly matching TRBD1 (6 bases). V lost 2 bases, J lost 1 base, and 12 bases lay in between. Germline CDR1 is SQVTM and CDR2 is ANQGSEA. There are 15 residues in the CDR3. The CDR3 sequence is CSVEPQGGSYNEQFF. The CDR3 region has the DNA TGCAGCGTTGAACCACAGGGTGGATCCTACAATGAGCAGTTCTTC.

This clonotype appeared a few times. CDR3 amino acids: CSARVVNYNSPLHF. CDR3 bases: TGCAGTGCTAGAGTGGTCAACTATAATTCACCCCTCCACTTT. The chain combines TRBV20-1 with TRBJ1-6, with D hard to call. This CDR3 has 14 residues. Trimming left V 1 base short and J 3 bases short, with 7 bases between. Germline-derived CDR1 and CDR2 are DFQATT and SNEGSKA (reference sequence).

The chain is built from TRBV12-3 or TRBV12-4 and TRBJ1-1; 10 bases are a match to TRBD1. V lost 7 bases, J lost 4 bases, and 6 bases stayed unmatched. The CDR3 is 14 amino acids. The CDR3 DNA reads as TGTGCCAGCACTTTGGGGGACAGGGGCACTGAAGCTTTCTTT. This gives the protein CASTLGDRGTEAFF.

This clonotype has a handful of counts. The CDR3 protein is CASSWDREYTDTQYF. The CDR3 DNA follows: TGTGCCAGCAGCTGGGACAGGGAGTATACAGATACGCAGTATTTT. The chain combines TRBV6-2 or TRBV6-3 with TRBJ2-3, with 9 bases identical to TRBD1. Germline values: CDR1 MNHEY, CDR2 SVGEGT. This CDR3 spans 15 amino acids. V trimming: 6 bases; J trimming: 3 bases; junction bases outside the gene matches: 7.

The gene calls are TRBV10-1 and TRBJ2-7, with TRBD2 identical over 7 bases. The V gene's germline CDR1 is WNHNN and CDR2 SYGVQD (reference sequence). This CDR3 is built from 15 residues. Trimming at V came to 1 base and at J to 0 bases, leaving 3 bases not matched to a gene. CDR3 bases: TGCGCCAGCAGTGAGTTCCGGGAGGTCTCCTACGAGCAGTACTTC. It translates to CASSEFREVSYEQYF.

This clonotype was found once. J is TRBJ2-7 and V is TRBV21-1; the D segment call TRBD1 is taken from the table without a DNA check. TRBV21-1 is noted as a pseudogene. This CDR3 spans 16 amino acids. The CDR3 DNA is TGTGCCAGCAGCCGGGGACAGGGCATGGTGTGGGACGAGCAGTACGTC. The encoded protein is CASSRGQGMVWDEQYV.

The V gene is TRBV5-1, the J gene TRBJ1-3; the D is unclear. Deletions cut 5 bases from V and 0 bases from J, with 9 bases between. CDR3 length: 14 residues. Germline V CDR1 and CDR2: SGHRS, YFSETQ. In DNA form, the CDR3 reads TGCGCCAGCAGTACGGGGAACTCTGGAAACACCATATATTTT. This translates into CASSTGNSGNTIYF.